This entry concerns a single T cell receptor beta chain. The record originates from a study of technical replicates of blood from a handful of donors. TCRdb keeps only in-frame clones here, not all; method: immunoSEQ multiplex PCR. The sample holds around 75,000 clones; around nine tenths are singletons and the top ten take 0.27%. V was trimmed by 8 bases and J by 6 bases, leaving 14 bases between them. CDR1 SGHNT and CDR2 YENEEA come from the germline V gene. This CDR3 contains 13 residues. The receptor's source is a human donor in good health. The sample taken for sequencing was T cells isolated from PBMCs. This chain links TRBV11-3 with TRBJ2-1, with D uncertain. This CDR3 reads CASSTYSSNEQFF. For the CDR3, the DNA is TGTGCCAGCTCCACCTACTCGTCCAATGAGCAGTTCTTC.